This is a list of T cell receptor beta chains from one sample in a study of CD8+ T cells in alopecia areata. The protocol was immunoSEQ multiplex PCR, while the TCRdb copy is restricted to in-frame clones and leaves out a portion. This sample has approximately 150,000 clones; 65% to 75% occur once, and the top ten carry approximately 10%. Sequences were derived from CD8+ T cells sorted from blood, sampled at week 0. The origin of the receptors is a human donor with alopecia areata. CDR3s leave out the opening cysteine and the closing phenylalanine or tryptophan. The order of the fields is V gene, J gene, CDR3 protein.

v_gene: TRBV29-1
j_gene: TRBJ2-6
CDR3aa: SVEEYLAGENSGANVLT

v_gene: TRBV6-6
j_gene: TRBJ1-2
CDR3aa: ASSYQGYGYGYT

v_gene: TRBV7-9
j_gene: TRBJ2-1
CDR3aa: ASSGTGGEQF

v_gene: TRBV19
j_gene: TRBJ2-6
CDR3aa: ASSISFRGSGANVLT

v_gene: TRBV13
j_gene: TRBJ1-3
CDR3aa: ASSPDSDNTIY

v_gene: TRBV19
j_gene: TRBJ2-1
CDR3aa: ASSISPNEQF

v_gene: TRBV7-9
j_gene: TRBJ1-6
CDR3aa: ASSLYQDVYGSPLH

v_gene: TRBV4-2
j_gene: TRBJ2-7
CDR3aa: ASSTTSGGSYEQY

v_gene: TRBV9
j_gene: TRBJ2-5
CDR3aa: ASARGGAETQY

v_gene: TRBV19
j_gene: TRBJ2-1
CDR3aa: ASSMSAGAYNEQF

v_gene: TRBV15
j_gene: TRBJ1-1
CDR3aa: ATSALSVNTEAF

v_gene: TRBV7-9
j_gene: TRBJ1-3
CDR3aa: ASRGTYGGNTIY

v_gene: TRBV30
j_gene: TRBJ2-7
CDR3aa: AWRMTGGYEQY

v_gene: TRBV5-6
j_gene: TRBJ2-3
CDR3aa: ASKQGPSTDTQY

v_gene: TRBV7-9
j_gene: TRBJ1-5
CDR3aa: ASSLSTDQPQH

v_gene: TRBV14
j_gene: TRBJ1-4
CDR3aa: ASSPRQDPEKLF

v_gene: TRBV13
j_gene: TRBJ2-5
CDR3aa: ASSGDRDGETQY

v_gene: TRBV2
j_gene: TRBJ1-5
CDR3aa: ASSVGQNIAYQPQH

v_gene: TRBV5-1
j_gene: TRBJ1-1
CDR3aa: ASSSAGSNTEAF

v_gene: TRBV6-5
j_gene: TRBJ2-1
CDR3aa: ASSYSGAAYNEQF

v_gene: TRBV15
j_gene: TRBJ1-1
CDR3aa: ATSPRVGRTEAF

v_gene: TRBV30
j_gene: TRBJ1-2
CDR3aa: AWSLGDYGYT

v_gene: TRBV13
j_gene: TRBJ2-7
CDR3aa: ASSTTEERYEQY

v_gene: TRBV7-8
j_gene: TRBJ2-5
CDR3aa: ASSLDLQKETQY

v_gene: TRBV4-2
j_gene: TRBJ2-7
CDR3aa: ASSQVTSQGIYEQY

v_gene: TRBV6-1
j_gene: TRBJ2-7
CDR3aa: ASSESRSYEQY

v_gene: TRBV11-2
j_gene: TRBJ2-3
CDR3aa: ASSQDRGTDTQY

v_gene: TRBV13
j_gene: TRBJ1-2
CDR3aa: ASSSDRTYGYT

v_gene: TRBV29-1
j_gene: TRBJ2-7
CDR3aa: SVPAAGWPYEQY

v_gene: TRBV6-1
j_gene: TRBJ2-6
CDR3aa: ASTFGGPGANVLT

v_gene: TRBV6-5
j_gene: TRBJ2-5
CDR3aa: ARHPRGETQY

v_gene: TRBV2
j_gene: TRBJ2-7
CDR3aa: ASSDFRDRSLYEQY

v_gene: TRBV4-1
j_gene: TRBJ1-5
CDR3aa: ASSQDLLGQGYQPQH

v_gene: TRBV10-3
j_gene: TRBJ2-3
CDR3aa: AISEPQGADTQY

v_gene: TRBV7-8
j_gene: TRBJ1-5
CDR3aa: ASSLSTGGGNQPQH

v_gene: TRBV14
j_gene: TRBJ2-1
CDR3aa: ASSSFLDEQF

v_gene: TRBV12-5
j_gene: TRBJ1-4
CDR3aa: ASGLPKGRAVELF

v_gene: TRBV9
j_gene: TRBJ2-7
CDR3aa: ASSASPQGPLDYEQY

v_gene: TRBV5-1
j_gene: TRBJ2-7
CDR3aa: ASSWGQSYEQY

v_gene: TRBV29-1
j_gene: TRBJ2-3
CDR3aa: SVFTIQGFSTDTQY

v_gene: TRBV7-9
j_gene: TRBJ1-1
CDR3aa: ASSPSSQRGMNTEAF

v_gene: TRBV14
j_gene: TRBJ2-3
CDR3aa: ASSQDWADTQY

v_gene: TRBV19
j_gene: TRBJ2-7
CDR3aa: ASSFGGGYEQY

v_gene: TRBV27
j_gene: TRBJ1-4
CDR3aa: ASSSWGPDEKLF

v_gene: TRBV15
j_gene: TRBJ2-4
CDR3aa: ATSRNYRVEAKNIQY

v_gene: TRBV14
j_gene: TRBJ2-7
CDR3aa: ASSQDHISRGPIRY

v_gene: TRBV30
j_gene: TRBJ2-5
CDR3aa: AWSVVGLQETQY

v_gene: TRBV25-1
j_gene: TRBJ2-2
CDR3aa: ASSDTGPGELF

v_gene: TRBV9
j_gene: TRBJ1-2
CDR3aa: ASKDRGRGYGYT

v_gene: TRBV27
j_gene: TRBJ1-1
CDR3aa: ASSWTGPNTEAF

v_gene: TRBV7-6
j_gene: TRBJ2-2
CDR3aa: ASSLGQGAGTGELF

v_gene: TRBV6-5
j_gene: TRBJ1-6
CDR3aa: ASRVGGSPLH